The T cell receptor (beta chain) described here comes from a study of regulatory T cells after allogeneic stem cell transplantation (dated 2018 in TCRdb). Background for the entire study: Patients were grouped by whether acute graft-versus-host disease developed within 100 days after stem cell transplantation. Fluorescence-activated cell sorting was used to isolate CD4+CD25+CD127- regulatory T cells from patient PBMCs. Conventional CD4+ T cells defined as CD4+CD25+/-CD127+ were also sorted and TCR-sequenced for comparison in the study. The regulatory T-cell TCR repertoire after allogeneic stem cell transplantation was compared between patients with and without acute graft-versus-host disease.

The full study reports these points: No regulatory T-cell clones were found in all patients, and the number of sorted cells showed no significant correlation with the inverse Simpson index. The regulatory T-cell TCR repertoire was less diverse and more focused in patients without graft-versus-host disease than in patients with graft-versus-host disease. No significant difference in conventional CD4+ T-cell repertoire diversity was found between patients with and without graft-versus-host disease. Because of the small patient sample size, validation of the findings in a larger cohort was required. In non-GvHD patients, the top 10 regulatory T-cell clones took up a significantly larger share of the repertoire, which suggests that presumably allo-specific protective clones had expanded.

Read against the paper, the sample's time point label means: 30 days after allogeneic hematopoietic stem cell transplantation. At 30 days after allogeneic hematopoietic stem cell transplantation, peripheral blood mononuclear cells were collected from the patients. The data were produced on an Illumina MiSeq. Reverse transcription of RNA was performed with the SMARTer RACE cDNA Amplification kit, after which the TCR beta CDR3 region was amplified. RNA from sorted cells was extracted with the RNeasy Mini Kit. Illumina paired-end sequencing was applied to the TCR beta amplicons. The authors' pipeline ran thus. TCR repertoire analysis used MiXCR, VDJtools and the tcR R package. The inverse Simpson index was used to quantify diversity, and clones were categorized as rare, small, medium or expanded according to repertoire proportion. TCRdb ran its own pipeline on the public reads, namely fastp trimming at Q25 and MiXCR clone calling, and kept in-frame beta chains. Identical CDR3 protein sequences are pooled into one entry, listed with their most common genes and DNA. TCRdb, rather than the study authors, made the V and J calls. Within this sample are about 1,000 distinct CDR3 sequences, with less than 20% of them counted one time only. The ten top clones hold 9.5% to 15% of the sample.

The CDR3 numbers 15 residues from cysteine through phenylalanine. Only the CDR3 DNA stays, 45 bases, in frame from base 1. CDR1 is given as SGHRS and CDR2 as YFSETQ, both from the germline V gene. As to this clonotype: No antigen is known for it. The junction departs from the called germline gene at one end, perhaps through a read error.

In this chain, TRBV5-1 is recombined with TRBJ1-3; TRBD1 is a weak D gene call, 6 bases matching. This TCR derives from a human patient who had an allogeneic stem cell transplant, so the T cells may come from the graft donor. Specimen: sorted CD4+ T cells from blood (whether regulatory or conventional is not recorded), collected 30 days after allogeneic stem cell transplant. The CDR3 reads CASNLETGFGNAIYF. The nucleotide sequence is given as TGCGCCAGCAACTTGGAAACAGGGTTTGGAAACGCCATATATTTT. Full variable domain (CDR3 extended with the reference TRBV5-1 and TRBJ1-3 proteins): KAGVTQTPRYLIKTRGQQVTLSCSPISGHRSVSWYQQTPGQGLQFLFEYFSETQRNKGNFPGRFSGRQFSNSRSEMNVSTLELGDSALYLCASNLETGFGNAIYFGEGSWLTVV.